The 21 T cell receptor beta chains presented below share a single source sample, sequenced in a study of OX40 agonist ivuxolimab in advanced cancers. Libraries were prepared through the immunoSEQ multiplex PCR assay. TCRdb obtained this table from immuneACCESS and retained in-frame rearrangements with V and J assigned. These tables miss some clones; where compared with another copy, unresolved V genes account for less than half of the shortfall, and the remainder is unexplained. For this sample there are tens of thousands of clones; about 91% appear just once. The biggest ten clones account for approximately 2.6% of the sample. The sample was CD4+ or CD8+ T cells sorted from blood, taken in a trial of the OX40 agonist ivuxolimab. The source of these receptors is an adult with an advanced solid tumor such as melanoma, head and neck, liver or kidney cancer.

This chain links TRBV2 with TRBJ2-1; TRBD2 matches 9 bases. The CDR3 contains 16 residues. From germline, CDR1 is SNHLY and CDR2 FYNNEI. Trimming removed 8 bases from V and 7 bases from J; junction bases left unmatched: 15. The CDR3, as DNA: TGTGCCAGCCCGGTAGGGCTAGCGGGGCTCAATAATGAGCAGTTCTTC. Its protein is CASPVGLAGLNNEQFF.

The gene calls are TRBV7-3 and TRBJ2-5, with 8 bases identical to TRBD2. This CDR3 is 15 amino acids long. Germline trimming cut 3 bases from V and 6 bases from J; bases unmatched to any gene: 9. CDR1 and CDR2 from the germline V gene are SGHTA and FQGTGA. The CDR3 nucleotides are TGTGCCAGCAGCTTCCAGGCGGGGGGCGGGCAGACCCAGTACTTC. As protein: CASSFQAGGGQTQYF. Together with reference TRBV7-3 and TRBJ2-5, the CDR3 gives the full variable domain: GAGVSQTPSNKVTEKGKYVELRCDPISGHTALYWYRQSLGQGPEFLIYFQGTGAADDSGLPNDRFFAVRPEGSVSTLKIQRTERGDSAVYLCASSFQAGGGQTQYFGPGTRLLVL.

This chain links TRBV9 with TRBJ2-6; D is ambiguous. V lost 0 bases and J lost 0, with 4 bases in between. The CDR3 loop spans 15 amino acids. CDR1 is SGDLS, CDR2 YYNGEE, per germline. DNA for the CDR3: TGTGCCAGCAGCGTAGAGGGCTCTGGGGCCAACGTCCTGACTTTC. This gives the protein CASSVEGSGANVLTF.

This clone showed up just once. This chain connects TRBV9 to TRBJ2-1; D is unclear. Germline V gene lookup returns CDR1 SGDLS and CDR2 YYNGEE. V shed 3 bases and J shed 4 bases, with 11 bases lying between them. The CDR3 runs 14 residues. DNA of the CDR3: TGTGCCAGCAGCGCGACCCCGGAATACAATGAGCAGTTCTTC. As protein: CASSATPEYNEQFF.

The chain couples TRBV7-9 to TRBJ1-5; D perhaps matches TRBD1 (6 bases). Germline CDR1 is SEHNR and CDR2 is FQNEAQ (reference sequence). The length of the CDR3 is 14 residues. Trimming left V 4 bases short and J 3 bases short, with 10 bases between. The CDR3 reads CASSSDRPNQPQHF. The CDR3 DNA follows: TGTGCCAGCAGCTCGGACAGACCCAATCAGCCCCAGCATTTT.

The rearrangement uses TRBV30 and TRBJ2-5, with D possibly matching TRBD2 (6 bases). CDR3 size: 15 residues. The V gene lost 0 bases and the J gene lost 2 bases, with 13 bases spanning the gap. Germline V CDR1 and CDR2: GTSNPN, SVGIG (reference sequence). The CDR3 protein is CAWSVNGRVQETQYF. The CDR3 DNA is TGTGCCTGGAGTGTTAACGGGAGAGTACAAGAGACCCAGTACTTC.

The J gene is TRBJ2-6, the V gene TRBV29-1; weak D call: TRBD2 (7 bases). The germline V gene has CDR1 SQVTM and CDR2 ANQGSEA. Trimming left V 8 bases short and J 1 base short, with 21 bases between. The CDR3 extends over 17 amino acids. This CDR3 is CSLFEGGARSGANVLTF. In DNA form, the CDR3 reads TGCAGCCTATTCGAAGGGGGGGCTCGATCTGGGGCCAACGTCCTGACTTTC.

V and J are TRBV29-1 and TRBJ2-1; D possibly corresponds to TRBD2 (5 bases). V lost 6 bases, J lost 10 bases, and 13 bases lay in between. This CDR3 region has 11 residues. In germline, CDR1 is SQVTM, CDR2 ANQGSEA. The CDR3 nucleotides are TGCAGCGTGTCCGGGGTTGGGGAGCAGTTCTTC. Its translation: CSVSGVGEQFF.

This sequence joins TRBV2 and TRBJ1-2; a weak D match, TRBD1 (5 bases). This CDR3 has 14 amino acids. Per the germline V gene, CDR1 is SNHLY and CDR2 is FYNNEI. Deletions cut 6 bases from V and 5 bases from J, with 16 bases between. CDR3 in DNA: TGTGCCAGCAGAATAACGACAGCAAAATATGGCTACACCTTC. This gives the protein CASRITTAKYGYTF.

V gene TRBV11-1 combines with J gene TRBJ2-3; a weak D match, TRBD2 (6 bases). Germline assignment: CDR1 SGHAT and CDR2 FQDESV (reference sequence). Trimming removed 1 base from V and 2 bases from J, with 10 bases in between. The CDR3 sequence is 15 residues long. CDR3 DNA sequence: TGTGCCAGCAGCTTAGGATCGGGGGTCACAGATACGCAGTATTTT. It specifies CASSLGSGVTDTQYF. The variable domain in full, completed from reference TRBV11-1 and TRBJ2-3, reads EAEVAQSPRYKITEKSQAVAFWCDPISGHATLYWYRQILGQGPELLVQFQDESVVDDSQLPKDRFSAERLKGVDSTLKIQPAELGDSAMYLCASSLGSGVTDTQYFGPGTRLTVL.

The rearrangement joins TRBV5-4 to TRBJ2-3, with 11 bases fitting TRBD2. From germline, CDR1 is SGHNT and CDR2 YYREEE (reference sequence). This CDR3 spans 15 amino acids. J gave up 4 bases and V 4 bases, and 5 bases lay outside the gene matches. The CDR3 region has the DNA TGTGCCAGCAGCCTTAGCGGGGGGGGTCCAGATACGCAGTATTTT. Translated, it gives CASSLSGGGPDTQYF.

J is TRBJ1-3 and V is TRBV30; 7 bases line up with TRBD1. The CDR3 consists of 14 residues. J gave up 0 bases and V 5 bases, and 4 bases lay outside the gene matches. Germline V gene sequence: CDR1 GTSNPN, CDR2 SVGIG (reference sequence). The CDR3 sequence is CAWQGGFSGNTIYF. The CDR3 coding sequence is TGTGCCTGGCAGGGGGGCTTCTCTGGAAACACCATATATTTT.

The V and J genes are TRBV10-2 and TRBJ2-5; unclear D gene. V was clipped by 0 bases and J by 5 bases, with 10 bases between them. The CDR3 runs 14 residues. CDR1 and CDR2 from the germline V gene are WSHSY and SAAADI. Here the CDR3 reads CASSESWLGETQYF. The CDR3 DNA reads TGCGCCAGCAGTGAGTCTTGGCTTGGGGAGACCCAGTACTTC.

The rearrangement uses TRBV6-5 and TRBJ1-2; D gene unclear. V dropped 4 bases and J dropped 7 bases, with 16 bases sitting between them. CDR3 size: 14 residues. Germline-derived CDR1 and CDR2 are MNHEY and SVGAGI. CDR3 sequence: CASSSKGKAPGYTF. As DNA, the CDR3 is TGTGCCAGCAGTTCGAAAGGGAAAGCCCCTGGCTACACCTTC.

The rearrangement uses TRBV7-9 and TRBJ2-4; D may match TRBD1 or TRBD2 (5 bases each). Trimming shortened V by 4 bases and J by 1 base, and 23 bases separated the two germline ends. Germline values: CDR1 SEHNR, CDR2 FQNEAQ (reference sequence). The CDR3 runs 19 residues. The CDR3 DNA sequence: TGTGCCAGCAGCTACCCGGGGACGACCGGTATGGGGGCCAAAAACATTCAGTACTTC. Translation: CASSYPGTTGMGAKNIQYF.

The chain uses TRBV11-1 and TRBJ2-3; D gene uncertain. V dropped 5 bases and J dropped 3 bases, with 12 bases sitting between them. This CDR3 is 14 amino acids long. CDR1 and CDR2 from the germline V gene are SGHAT and FQDESV (reference sequence). CDR3 loop: CASSPRLETDTQYF. The CDR3, as DNA: TGTGCCAGCAGCCCCCGTCTCGAGACAGATACGCAGTATTTT.

The chain combines TRBV2 with TRBJ2-1; 8 nucleotides line up with TRBD1. J was trimmed by 5 bases and V by 7 bases; bases with no gene match: 7. Germline CDR1 is SNHLY and CDR2 is FYNNEI. This CDR3 comprises 14 residues. CDR3 amino acids: CASIRDRTNNEQFF. The CDR3 nucleotides are TGTGCCAGCATCCGGGACAGGACGAACAATGAGCAGTTCTTC.

The chain recombines TRBV28 with TRBJ2-7, with D possibly called TRBD1 or TRBD2 (5 bases each). V lost 5 bases and J lost 2, with 10 bases in between. Per germline, CDR1 MDHEN and CDR2 SYDVKM. The CDR3 spans 13 residues. As DNA, the CDR3 is TGTGCCAGCAGTCGGGACCGCCCCTACGAGCAGTACTTC. Translating gives CASSRDRPYEQYF.

This sequence joins TRBV27 and TRBJ2-7; 11 bases line up with TRBD1. In germline, CDR1 is MNHEY, CDR2 SMNVEV (reference sequence). The CDR3 length is 18 residues. V was pared by 4 bases and J by 0 bases, with 11 bases of the junction left unmatched. CDR3 nucleotides: TGTGCCAGCAGTTCCCCGCCACCGGGACAGGGGGTCTCCTACGAGCAGTACTTC. As protein: CASSSPPPGQGVSYEQYF.

The rearrangement uses TRBV5-4 and TRBJ2-2; D tentatively fits TRBD1 or TRBD2 (5 bases each). Trimming pared 0 bases from V and 5 bases from J, leaving 11 bases between. Germline V CDR1 and CDR2: SGHNT, YYREEE (reference sequence). The CDR3 runs to 15 residues. The CDR3: CASSLDGARTGELFF. CDR3 nucleotide sequence: TGTGCCAGCAGCTTGGACGGGGCCCGGACCGGGGAGCTGTTTTTT.

The chain recombines TRBV7-8 with TRBJ1-2, with D perhaps matching TRBD1 (5 bases). This CDR3 is built from 14 residues. The V gene's germline CDR1 is SGHVS and CDR2 FQNEAQ. V shed 5 bases and J shed 6 bases, with 16 bases lying between them. CDR3: CASSRERDGNGYTF. The CDR3 region has the DNA TGTGCCAGCAGCCGAGAAAGGGACGGAAATGGCTACACCTTC.